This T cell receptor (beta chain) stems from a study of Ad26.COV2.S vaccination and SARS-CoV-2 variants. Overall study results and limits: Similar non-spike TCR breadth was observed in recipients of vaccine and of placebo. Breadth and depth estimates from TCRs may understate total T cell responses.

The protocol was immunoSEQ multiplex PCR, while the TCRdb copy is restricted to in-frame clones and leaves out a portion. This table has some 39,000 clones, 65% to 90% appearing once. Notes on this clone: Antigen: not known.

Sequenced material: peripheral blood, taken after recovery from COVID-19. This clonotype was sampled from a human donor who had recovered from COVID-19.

Here the CDR3 reads CASSLAGLPGSPLHF. The DNA of the CDR3 is TGTGCCAGCAGCTTAGCGGGGTTGCCCGGATCACCCCTCCACTTT. V is TRBV11-2 and J is TRBJ1-6; D gene uncertain. V was cut by 1 base and J by 10 bases, with 14 bases left in between. The germline V gene encodes CDR1 SGHAT and CDR2 FQNNGV. The CDR3 is 15 residues long.